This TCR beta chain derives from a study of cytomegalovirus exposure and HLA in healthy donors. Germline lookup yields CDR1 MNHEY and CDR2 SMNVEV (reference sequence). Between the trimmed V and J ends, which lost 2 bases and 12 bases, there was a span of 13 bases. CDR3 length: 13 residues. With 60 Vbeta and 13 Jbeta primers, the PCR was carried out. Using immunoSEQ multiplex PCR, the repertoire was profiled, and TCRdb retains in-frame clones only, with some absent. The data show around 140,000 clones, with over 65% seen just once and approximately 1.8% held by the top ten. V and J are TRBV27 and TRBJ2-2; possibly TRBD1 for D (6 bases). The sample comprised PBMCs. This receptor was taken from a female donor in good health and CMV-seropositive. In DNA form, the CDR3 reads TGTGCCAGCAGTTTAATGGGACAAGGTCAGCTGTTTTTT. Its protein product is CASSLMGQGQLFF.